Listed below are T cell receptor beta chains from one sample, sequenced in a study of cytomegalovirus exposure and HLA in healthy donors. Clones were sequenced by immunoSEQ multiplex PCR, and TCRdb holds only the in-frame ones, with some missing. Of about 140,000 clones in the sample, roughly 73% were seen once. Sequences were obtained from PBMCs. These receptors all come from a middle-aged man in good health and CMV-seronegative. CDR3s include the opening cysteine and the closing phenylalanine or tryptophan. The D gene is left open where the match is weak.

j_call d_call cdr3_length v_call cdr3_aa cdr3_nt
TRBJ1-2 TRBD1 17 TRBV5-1 CASSLTLGQGGYYGYTF TGCGCCAGCAGCTTGACGTTGGGGCAGGGGGGCTACTATGGCTACACCTTC
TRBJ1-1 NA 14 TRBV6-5 CASSYRSGATEAFF TGTGCCAGCAGTTACCGGTCAGGGGCCACTGAAGCTTTCTTT
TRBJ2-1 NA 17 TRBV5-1 CASSLIILGQIYNEQFF TGCGCCAGCAGCTTGATTATTTTGGGCCAGATCTACAATGAGCAGTTCTTC
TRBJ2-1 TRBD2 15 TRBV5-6 CASSAYGGGAFEQFF TGTGCCAGCAGCGCTTACGGCGGGGGGGCCTTTGAGCAGTTCTTC
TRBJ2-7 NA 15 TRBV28 CASSLPTRTPYEQYF TGTGCCAGCAGTTTACCCACTCGGACACCCTACGAGCAGTACTTC
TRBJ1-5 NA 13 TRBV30 CAWTGNSNQPQHF TGTGCCTGGACAGGGAATAGCAATCAGCCCCAGCATTTT
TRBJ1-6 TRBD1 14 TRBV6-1 CASSEHRGASPLHF TGTGCCAGCAGTGAACACAGGGGCGCTTCACCCCTCCACTTT
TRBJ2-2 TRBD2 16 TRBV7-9 CASSRRGEDVFGELFF TGTGCCAGCAGCCGCCGGGGGGAGGATGTCTTCGGGGAGCTGTTTTTT
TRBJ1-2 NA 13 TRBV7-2 CASSFSEGYGYTF TGTGCCAGCAGCTTCAGCGAAGGCTATGGCTACACCTTC
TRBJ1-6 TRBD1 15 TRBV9 CASSPRTGANSPLHF TGTGCCAGCAGCCCACGGACAGGGGCAAATTCACCCCTCCACTTT
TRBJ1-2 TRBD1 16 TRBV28 CASRSPGQGLSYGYTF TGTGCCAGCAGGTCCCCGGGACAGGGGTTGAGCTATGGCTACACCTTC
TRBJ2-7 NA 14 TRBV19 CASSTWTDSYEQYF TGTGCCAGTAGTACTTGGACAGACTCCTACGAGCAGTACTTC
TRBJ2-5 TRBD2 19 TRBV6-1 CASSEVSAGLAGPSETQYF TGTGCCAGCAGTGAAGTTTCGGCGGGACTAGCGGGCCCGAGTGAGACCCAGTACTTC
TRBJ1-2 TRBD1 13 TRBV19 CASSPGGPYGYTF TGTGCCAGTAGTCCAGGGGGCCCCTATGGCTACACCTTC
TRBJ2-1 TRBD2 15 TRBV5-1 CASSSLAGSGDEQFF TGCGCCAGCAGCTCCCTAGCGGGGTCGGGGGATGAGCAGTTCTTC
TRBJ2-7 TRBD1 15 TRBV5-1 CASSPGTGGGYEQYF TGCGCCAGCAGCCCCGGGACAGGGGGCGGCTACGAGCAGTACTTC